The 26 T cell receptor beta chains listed next were all sequenced from one sample in a study of control samples from healthy donors and cancer patients. The protocol was immunoSEQ multiplex PCR, while the TCRdb copy is restricted to in-frame clones and leaves out a portion. This table has about 120,000 clones, roughly 91% appearing once. The sequenced sample was blood. These receptors were obtained from a woman between 70 and 85 years old in good health.

The J gene is TRBJ2-3, the V gene TRBV27; 9 nucleotides agree with TRBD1. Germline trimming cut 6 bases from V and 7 bases from J; bases unmatched to any gene: 14. Per the germline V gene, CDR1 is MNHEY and CDR2 is SMNVEV (reference sequence). The CDR3 length is 16 residues. DNA of the CDR3: TGTGCCAGCAGCCGGACAGGGGCCCAACCAGTCAATACGCAGTATTTT. Protein: CASSRTGAQPVNTQYF.

V usage is TRBV7-9 and J usage is TRBJ1-6; 7 bases align to TRBD1. This CDR3 spans 15 amino acids. Per germline, CDR1 SEHNR and CDR2 FQNEAQ (reference sequence). V lost 5 bases, J lost 5 bases, and 6 bases stayed unmatched. This chain's CDR3 is CASSPDRVNNSPLHF. The CDR3 DNA follows: TGTGCCAGCAGCCCAGACAGGGTAAATAATTCACCCCTCCACTTT.

The CDR3 sequence is CASSSPGQGANEAFF. CDR3 in DNA: TGTGCCAGTAGTTCCCCGGGACAGGGGGCGAATGAAGCTTTCTTT. The chain couples TRBV19 to TRBJ1-1, with 12 bases fitting TRBD1. In germline, CDR1 is LNHDA, CDR2 SQIVND (reference sequence). The CDR3 is 15 amino acids. Trimming removed 5 bases from V and 7 bases from J; junction bases left unmatched: 8.

The count of this clone is one. This chain links TRBV2 with TRBJ2-7; maybe TRBD1 (6 bases). This CDR3 is 14 amino acids long. Germline V CDR1 and CDR2: SNHLY, FYNNEI. Trimming cost V 6 bases and J 4 bases, with 16 bases left between them. The CDR3 DNA reads as TGTGCCAGCAGGCCGGGACACCGAGAATACGAGCAGTACTTC. Translation: CASRPGHREYEQYF.

This clone has only one observation. V usage is TRBV29-1 and J usage is TRBJ1-1; D possibly corresponds to TRBD1 (5 bases). Germline V lookup: CDR1 SQVTM, CDR2 ANQGSEA. Trimming shortened V by 5 bases and J by 5 bases, and 18 bases separated the two germline ends. The CDR3 sequence is 14 residues long. The CDR3 DNA follows: TGCAGCGTTAAAAGGGACCTCCGAAGTACTGAAGCTTTCTTT. This sequence encodes CSVKRDLRSTEAFF. Together with reference TRBV29-1 and TRBJ1-1, the CDR3 gives the full variable domain: SAVISQKPSRDICQRGTSLTIQCQVDSQVTMMFWYRQQPGQSLTLIATANQGSEATYESGFVIDKFPISRPNLTFSTLTVSNMSPEDSSIYLCSVKRDLRSTEAFFGQGTRLTVV.

This clone was observed a single time. The chain has TRBV7-9 and TRBJ1-1; D not certain. Trimming removed 5 bases at V and 1 base at J, with 11 bases between. The CDR3 is made up of 14 amino acids. Germline assignment: CDR1 SEHNR and CDR2 FQNEAQ (reference sequence). This chain's CDR3 is CASSPAGWNTEAFF. In DNA, the CDR3 is TGTGCCAGCAGCCCAGCCGGGTGGAACACTGAAGCTTTCTTT.

The chain joins TRBV4-3 to TRBJ2-5, with D unclear. V dropped 4 bases and J dropped 4 bases, with 13 bases sitting between them. Germline assignment: CDR1 LGHNA and CDR2 YSLEER. The CDR3 spans 14 residues. The CDR3 coding sequence is TGCGCCAGCAGCCCCCTCGGAGTCCCAGAGACCCAGTACTTC. This gives the protein CASSPLGVPETQYF.

The V call is TRBV4-1, the J call TRBJ2-2; no clear D. The ends were cut back, 0 bases at V and 7 bases at J, with 6 bases in the middle. Germline loops: CDR1 MGHRA, CDR2 YSYEKL. CDR3 size: 13 residues. The CDR3 here is CASSQDRGGELFF. For the CDR3, the DNA is TGCGCCAGCAGCCAAGATCGTGGCGGGGAGCTGTTTTTT.

V gene TRBV4-2 combines with J gene TRBJ2-2; D gene ambiguous. The V and J ends lost 0 bases and 9 bases respectively, with 8 bases between them. This CDR3 spans 13 amino acids. Germline lookup yields CDR1 LGHNA and CDR2 YNFKEQ. The CDR3 sequence: CASSQDAGRELFF. The CDR3 DNA is TGTGCCAGCAGCCAAGATGCCGGCAGGGAGCTGTTTTTT.

V and J are TRBV7-9 and TRBJ1-2; the D is unclear. The germline V gene encodes CDR1 SEHNR and CDR2 FQNEAQ (reference sequence). Trimming stripped 1 base from V and 10 bases from J, with 10 bases between. This CDR3 region has 12 residues. CDR3: CASSLVAVDYTF. DNA of the CDR3: TGTGCCAGCAGCTTAGTGGCCGTAGACTACACCTTC.

J is TRBJ1-4 and V is TRBV4-2; D is ambiguous. The V end was cut by 1 base, the J end by 2 bases, with 8 bases between. CDR3 length equals 15 residues. CDR1 and CDR2 from the germline V gene are LGHNA and YNFKEQ. The CDR3 DNA is TGTGCCAGCAGCCAAGGTTCTCGGACTAATGAAAAACTGTTTTTT. Its translation: CASSQGSRTNEKLFF.

This chain joins TRBV7-3 and TRBJ1-1; no definite D call. There are 13 residues in the CDR3. V gave up 6 bases and J gave up 1 base, with 9 bases separating them. Germline CDR1 SGHTA, CDR2 FQGTGA. CDR3 sequence reads: CASSPTRNTEAFF. The CDR3 DNA reads as TGTGCCAGCAGTCCGACAAGGAACACTGAAGCTTTCTTT.

This clone was counted between two and nine times. The chain couples TRBV10-1 to TRBJ1-2; D call uncertain. The CDR3 totals 13 residues. The V gene lost 5 bases and the J gene lost 7 bases, with 14 bases spanning the gap. Germline assignment: CDR1 WNHNN and CDR2 SYGVQD (reference sequence). The CDR3 spells CASSFALGSGYTF. In DNA, the CDR3 is TGCGCCAGCAGTTTCGCCCTAGGGTCTGGCTACACCTTC.

As DNA, the CDR3 is TGTGCCAGCAGCTCCAGGGTCGCTGAAGCTTTCTTT. Its translation: CASSSRVAEAFF. The V gene is TRBV11-2, the J gene TRBJ1-1, with D possibly matching TRBD1 (5 bases). This CDR3 has 12 amino acids. Trimming left V 4 bases short and J 6 bases short, with 9 bases between. Germline CDR1 SGHAT, CDR2 FQNNGV.

The CDR3, as DNA: TGCGCCAGCAGCTTGGAGGCCAGGGGCTCGGGCTATGGCTACACCTTC. Protein sequence: CASSLEARGSGYGYTF. The V and J genes are TRBV5-1 and TRBJ1-2; D may be TRBD1 (6 bases). Germline V CDR1 and CDR2: SGHRS, YFSETQ. The V end lost 0 bases, the J end lost 4 bases, and 16 bases lay between the germline ends. The CDR3 spans 16 residues. The full variable domain, its missing parts supplied by reference TRBV5-1 and TRBJ1-2, is KAGVTQTPRYLIKTRGQQVTLSCSPISGHRSVSWYQQTPGQGLQFLFEYFSETQRNKGNFPGRFSGRQFSNSRSEMNVSTLELGDSALYLCASSLEARGSGYGYTFGSGTRLTVV.

CDR3 region: CASSEQRYRLPLYGYTF. The CDR3 DNA sequence: TGTGCCAGCAGTGAACAGCGGTACAGGCTCCCGCTTTATGGCTACACCTTC. V and J are TRBV6-1 and TRBJ1-2; TRBD1 is a possible D gene (5 bases). Trimming took off 2 bases at V and 5 bases at J, with 21 bases between the two ends. This CDR3 comprises 17 residues. Germline assignment: CDR1 MNHNS and CDR2 SASEGT.

In nucleotides, the CDR3 is TGTGCCAGCAGTTACAGCAGTAAATACACAGATACGCAGTATTTT. Translated: CASSYSSKYTDTQYF. This chain uses TRBV6-6 with TRBJ2-3, with D unclear. V gave up 2 bases and J gave up 2 bases, with 11 bases separating them. The length of the CDR3 is 15 residues. CDR1 MNHNY and CDR2 SVGAGI come from the germline V gene (reference sequence).

The chain joins TRBV7-3 to TRBJ1-2, with 8 bases fitting TRBD1. This CDR3 is 13 amino acids long. V gave up 4 bases and J gave up 4 bases; unmatched junction bases: 2. CDR1 and CDR2 (germline): SGHTA, FQGTGA. The CDR3 here is CASSSGQGYGYTF. In DNA, the CDR3 is TGTGCCAGCAGCTCCGGACAGGGCTATGGCTACACCTTC.

The V and J genes are TRBV10-3 and TRBJ2-7, with TRBD2 identical over 12 bases. This CDR3 is 16 amino acids long. CDR1 is ENHRY and CDR2 is SYGVKD in the germline V gene. Germline trimming cut 6 bases from V and 3 bases from J; bases unmatched to any gene: 9. The CDR3 is CAISDTSGGSYYEQYF. CDR3 sequence (DNA): TGTGCCATCAGCGATACTAGCGGGGGGTCGTACTACGAGCAGTACTTC.

The CDR3 sequence is CASSSRTSQIPQYF. The DNA for the CDR3 is TGTGCCAGCAGTTCCCGGACTAGCCAAATTCCGCAGTATTTT. This chain joins TRBV7-3 and TRBJ2-3, with 8 positions matching TRBD2. The CDR3 spans 14 residues. V shed 6 bases and J 10 bases; nucleotides not matched to a gene: 12. Germline assignment: CDR1 SGHTA and CDR2 FQGTGA.

V is TRBV12-3 or TRBV12-4 and J is TRBJ1-1; perhaps TRBD1 as D (6 bases). The CDR3 is 13 amino acids. V lost 5 bases and J 1 base, leaving 8 bases between the germline ends. CDR3 nucleotide sequence: TGTGCCAGCAGTCCGACAGGGAACACTGAAGCTTTCTTT. Translated, it gives CASSPTGNTEAFF.

In the case of this clone: This same CDR3 is encoded by further DNA sequences in the sample. The chain joins TRBV12-2 to TRBJ1-2. TRBV12-2 is deemed a pseudogene. The CDR3 contains 13 residues. CDR3 bases: TGTGCAAGTCGCTTAGGAGGGGCGGGTGGCTACACCTTC. Protein: CASRLGGAGGYTF.

V gene TRBV12-3 or TRBV12-4 combines with J gene TRBJ1-3; perhaps TRBD1 as D (5 bases). The CDR3 loop spans 12 amino acids. Trimming shortened V by 10 bases and J by 3 bases, and 10 bases separated the two germline ends. In nucleotides, the CDR3 is TGTGCCACCAGACAGCATGGAAACACCATATATTTT. This encodes CATRQHGNTIYF.

The chain carries TRBV5-1 and TRBJ2-3, with TRBD2 identical over 9 bases. CDR1 and CDR2 (germline): SGHRS, YFSETQ. J lost 6 bases, V lost 1 base, and 18 bases had no gene match. This CDR3 is built from 19 residues. The CDR3 here is CASSLNFLSGGVHSDTQYF. The CDR3 DNA is TGCGCCAGCAGCTTGAACTTTCTTAGCGGGGGTGTGCACAGCGATACGCAGTATTTT. The whole variable domain, filled in from reference TRBV5-1 and TRBJ2-3, reads KAGVTQTPRYLIKTRGQQVTLSCSPISGHRSVSWYQQTPGQGLQFLFEYFSETQRNKGNFPGRFSGRQFSNSRSEMNVSTLELGDSALYLCASSLNFLSGGVHSDTQYFGPGTRLTVL.

This clone was seen more than once but under ten times. This sequence joins TRBV7-6 and TRBJ1-1; 7 positions agree with TRBD1. The CDR3 runs to 16 residues. After removal of 0 bases from V and 5 bases from J, the junction contained 9 bases not matched to a gene. Germline-derived CDR1 and CDR2 are SGHVS and FNYEAQ. CDR3 bases: TGTGCCAGCAGCTTAGCAGGGGGCGCCGAAGGTACTGAAGCTTTCTTT. It specifies CASSLAGGAEGTEAFF. The full variable domain, with the rest looked up from reference TRBV7-6 and TRBJ1-1, is GAGVSQSPRYKVTKRGQDVALRCDPISGHVSLYWYRQALGQGPEFLTYFNYEAQQDKSGLPNDRFSAERPEGSISTLTIQRTEQRDSAMYRCASSLAGGAEGTEAFFGQGTRLTVV.

The rearrangement uses TRBV3-1 (or the pseudogene TRBV3-2) and TRBJ1-4; 7 bases match TRBD1. This CDR3 spans 18 amino acids. V lost 0 bases to trimming and J lost 0 bases; unmatched junction nucleotides: 7. Per germline, CDR1 LGHDT and CDR2 YNNKEL (reference sequence). CDR3 amino acids: CASSQDSTGDTTNEKLFF. The CDR3 nucleotides read TGTGCCAGCAGCCAAGACTCCACAGGGGACACAACTAATGAAAAACTGTTTTTT.